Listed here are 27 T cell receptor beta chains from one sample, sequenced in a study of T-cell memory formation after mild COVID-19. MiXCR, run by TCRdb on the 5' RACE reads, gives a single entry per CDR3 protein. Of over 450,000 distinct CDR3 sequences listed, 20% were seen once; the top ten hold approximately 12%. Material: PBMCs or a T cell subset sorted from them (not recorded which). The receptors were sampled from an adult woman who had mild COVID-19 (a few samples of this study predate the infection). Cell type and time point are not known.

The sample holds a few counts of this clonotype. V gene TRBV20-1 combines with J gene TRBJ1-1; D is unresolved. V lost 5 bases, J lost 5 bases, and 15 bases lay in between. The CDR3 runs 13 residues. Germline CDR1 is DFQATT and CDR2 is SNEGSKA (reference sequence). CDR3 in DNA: TGCAGTGCTTCCCGCAGGTTGGGAACTGAAGCTTTCTTT. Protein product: CSASRRLGTEAFF.

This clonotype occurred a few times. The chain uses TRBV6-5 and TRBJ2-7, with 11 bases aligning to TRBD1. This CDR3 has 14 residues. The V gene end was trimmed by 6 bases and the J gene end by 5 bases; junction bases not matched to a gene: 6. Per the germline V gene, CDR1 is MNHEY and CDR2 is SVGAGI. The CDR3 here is CASRPGQGEHEQYF. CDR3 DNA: TGTGCCAGCAGACCGGGACAGGGGGAGCACGAGCAGTACTTC.

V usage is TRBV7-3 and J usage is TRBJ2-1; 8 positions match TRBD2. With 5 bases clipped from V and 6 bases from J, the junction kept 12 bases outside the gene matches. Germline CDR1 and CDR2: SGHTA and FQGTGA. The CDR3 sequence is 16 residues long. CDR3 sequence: CASSPVPGGRGNEQFF. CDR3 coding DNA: TGTGCCAGCAGCCCCGTGCCGGGAGGGCGGGGCAATGAGCAGTTCTTC. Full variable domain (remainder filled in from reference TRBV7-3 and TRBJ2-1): GAGVSQTPSNKVTEKGKYVELRCDPISGHTALYWYRQSLGQGPEFLIYFQGTGAADDSGLPNDRFFAVRPEGSVSTLKIQRTERGDSAVYLCASSPVPGGRGNEQFFGPGTRLTVL.

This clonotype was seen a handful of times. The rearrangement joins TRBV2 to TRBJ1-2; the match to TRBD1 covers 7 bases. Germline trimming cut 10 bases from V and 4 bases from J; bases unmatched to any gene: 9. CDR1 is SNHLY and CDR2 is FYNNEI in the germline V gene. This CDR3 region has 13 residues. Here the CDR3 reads CATRQGQTYGYTF. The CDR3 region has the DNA TGTGCCACCCGGCAGGGACAGACCTATGGCTACACCTTC.

Here the CDR3 reads CASSSSYGTRGTGELFF. The CDR3 DNA reads as TGTGCCAGCAGCTCCTCGTACGGGACCCGAGGCACCGGGGAGCTGTTTTTT. The rearrangement joins TRBV11-2 to TRBJ2-2, with D possibly being TRBD1 or TRBD2 (5 bases each). The CDR3 extends over 17 amino acids. The germline V gene has CDR1 SGHAT and CDR2 FQNNGV. V was pared by 4 bases and J by 4 bases, with 19 bases between.

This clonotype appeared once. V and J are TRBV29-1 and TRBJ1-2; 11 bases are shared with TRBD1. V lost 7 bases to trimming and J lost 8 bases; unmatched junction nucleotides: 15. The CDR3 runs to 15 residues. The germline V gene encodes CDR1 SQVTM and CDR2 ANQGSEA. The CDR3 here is CSAAYPGTGGRGYTF. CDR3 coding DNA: TGCAGCGCAGCTTACCCCGGGACAGGGGGTCGAGGCTACACCTTC.

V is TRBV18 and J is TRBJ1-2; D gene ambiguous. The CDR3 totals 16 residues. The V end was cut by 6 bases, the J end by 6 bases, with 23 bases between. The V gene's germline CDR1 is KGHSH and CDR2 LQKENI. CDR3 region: CASSRRFDRKTHGYTF. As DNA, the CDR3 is TGTGCCAGCTCGCGGCGTTTTGACCGTAAAACCCATGGCTACACCTTC. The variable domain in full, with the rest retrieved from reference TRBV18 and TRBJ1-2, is NAGVMQNPRHLVRRRGQEARLRCSPMKGHSHVYWYRQLPEEGLKFMVYLQKENIIDESGMPKERFSAEFPKEGPSILRIQQVVRGDSAAYFCASSRRFDRKTHGYTFGSGTRLTVV.

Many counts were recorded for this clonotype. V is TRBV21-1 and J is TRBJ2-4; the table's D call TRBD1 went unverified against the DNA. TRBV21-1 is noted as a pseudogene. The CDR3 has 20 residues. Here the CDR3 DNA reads TGTGCCAGCAGTCTAGCCCCCTCCCCCGGGACAGGGAAAGCCAAAAACATTCAGTACTTC. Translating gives CASSLAPSPGTGKAKNIQYF.

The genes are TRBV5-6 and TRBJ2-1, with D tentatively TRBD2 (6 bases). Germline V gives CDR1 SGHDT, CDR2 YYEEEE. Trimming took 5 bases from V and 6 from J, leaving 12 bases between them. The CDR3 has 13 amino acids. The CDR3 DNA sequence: TGTGCCAGCAGTTGGGGGGTCACCAATGAGCAGTTCTTC. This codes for CASSWGVTNEQFF.

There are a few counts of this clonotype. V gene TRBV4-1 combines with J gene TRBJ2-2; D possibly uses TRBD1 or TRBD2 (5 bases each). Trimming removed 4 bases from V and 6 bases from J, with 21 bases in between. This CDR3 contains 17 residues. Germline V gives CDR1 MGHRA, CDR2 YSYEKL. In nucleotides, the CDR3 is TGCGCCAGCAGCCGAGACCACCCCCGGGACCCCGCCGGGGAGCTGTTTTTT. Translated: CASSRDHPRDPAGELFF.

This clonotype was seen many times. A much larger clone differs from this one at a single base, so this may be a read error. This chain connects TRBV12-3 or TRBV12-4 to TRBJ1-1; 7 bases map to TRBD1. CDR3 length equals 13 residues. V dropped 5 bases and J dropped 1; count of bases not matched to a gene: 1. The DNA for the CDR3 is TGTGCCAGCAGTGACAGGGAGAACACTGAAGCTTTCTTT. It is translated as CASSDRENTEAFF.

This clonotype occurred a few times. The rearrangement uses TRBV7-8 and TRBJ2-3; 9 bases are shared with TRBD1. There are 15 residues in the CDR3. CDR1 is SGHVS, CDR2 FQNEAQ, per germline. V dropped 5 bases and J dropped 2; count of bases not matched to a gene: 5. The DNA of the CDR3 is TGTGCCAGCAGCCCCCGGGACAGGGCCACAGATACGCAGTATTTT. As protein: CASSPRDRATDTQYF.

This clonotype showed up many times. The CDR3 region is CSARGAPDNEQFF. CDR3 DNA: TGCAGTGCTAGAGGGGCCCCCGATAATGAGCAGTTCTTC. The chain has TRBV20-1 and TRBJ2-1; D is ambiguous. Trimming pared 1 base from V and 7 bases from J, leaving 11 bases between. CDR1 is DFQATT and CDR2 is SNEGSKA in the germline V gene (reference sequence). The CDR3 runs 13 residues.

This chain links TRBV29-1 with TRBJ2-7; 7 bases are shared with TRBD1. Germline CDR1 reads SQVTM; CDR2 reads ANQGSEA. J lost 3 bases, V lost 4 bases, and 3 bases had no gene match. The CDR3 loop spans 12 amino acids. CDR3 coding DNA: TGCAGCGTTGGGGGACAGTTCTACGAGCAGTACTTC. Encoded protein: CSVGGQFYEQYF.

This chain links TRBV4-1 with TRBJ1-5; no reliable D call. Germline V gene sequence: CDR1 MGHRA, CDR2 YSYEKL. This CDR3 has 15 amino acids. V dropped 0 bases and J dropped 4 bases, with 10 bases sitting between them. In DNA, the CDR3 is TGCGCCAGCAGCCAAGACCCCGGGGATAATCAGCCCCAGCATTTT. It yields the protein CASSQDPGDNQPQHF.

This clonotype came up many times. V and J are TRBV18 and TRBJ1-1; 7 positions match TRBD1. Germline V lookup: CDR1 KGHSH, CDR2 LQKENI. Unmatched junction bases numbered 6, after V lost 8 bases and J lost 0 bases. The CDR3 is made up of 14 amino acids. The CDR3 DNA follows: TGTGCCAGCAGCCCACAGGGGATGAACACTGAAGCTTTCTTT. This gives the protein CASSPQGMNTEAFF.

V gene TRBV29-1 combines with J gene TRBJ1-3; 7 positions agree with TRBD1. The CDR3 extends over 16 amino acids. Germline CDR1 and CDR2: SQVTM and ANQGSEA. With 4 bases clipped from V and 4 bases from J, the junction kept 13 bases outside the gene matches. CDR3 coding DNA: TGCAGCGTTGGGAGGGCAGGGGGGACGCACGGAAACACCATATATTTT. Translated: CSVGRAGGTHGNTIYF.

CDR3 sequence reads: CASSYSGPRYNEQFF. For the CDR3, the DNA is TGTGCCAGCAGTTACTCGGGGCCGAGGTACAATGAGCAGTTCTTC. V and J are TRBV6-2 or TRBV6-3 and TRBJ2-1; a possible D gene is TRBD1 (5 bases). Trimming took 0 bases from V and 4 from J, leaving 10 bases between them. The CDR3 extends over 15 amino acids. From germline, CDR1 is MNHEY and CDR2 SVGEGT.

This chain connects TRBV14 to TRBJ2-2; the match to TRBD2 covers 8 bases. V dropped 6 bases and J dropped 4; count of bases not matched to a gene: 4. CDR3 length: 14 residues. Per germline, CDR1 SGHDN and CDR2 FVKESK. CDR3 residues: CASRYLAGTGELFF. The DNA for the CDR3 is TGTGCCAGCAGATACCTAGCGGGCACCGGGGAGCTGTTTTTT.

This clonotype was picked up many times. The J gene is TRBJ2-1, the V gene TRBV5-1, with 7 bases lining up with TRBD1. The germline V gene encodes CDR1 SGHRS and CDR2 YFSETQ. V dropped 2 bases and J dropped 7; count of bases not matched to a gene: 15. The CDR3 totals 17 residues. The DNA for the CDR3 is TGCGCCAGCAGCTTTGGTCCGGCGAGGGGGCAGTCAAATGAGCAGTTCTTC. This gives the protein CASSFGPARGQSNEQFF.

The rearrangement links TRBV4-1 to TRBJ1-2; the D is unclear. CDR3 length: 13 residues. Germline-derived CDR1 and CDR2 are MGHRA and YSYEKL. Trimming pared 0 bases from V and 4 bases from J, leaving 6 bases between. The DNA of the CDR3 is TGCGCCAGCAGCCAAGAGGACTTCTATGGCTACACCTTC. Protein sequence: CASSQEDFYGYTF.

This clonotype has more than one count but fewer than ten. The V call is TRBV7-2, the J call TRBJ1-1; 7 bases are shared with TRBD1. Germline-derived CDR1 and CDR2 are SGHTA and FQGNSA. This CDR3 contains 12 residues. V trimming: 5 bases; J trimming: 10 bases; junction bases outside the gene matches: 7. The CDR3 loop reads CASSGDREVAFF. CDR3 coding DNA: TGTGCCAGCAGCGGAGACAGGGAGGTAGCTTTCTTT.

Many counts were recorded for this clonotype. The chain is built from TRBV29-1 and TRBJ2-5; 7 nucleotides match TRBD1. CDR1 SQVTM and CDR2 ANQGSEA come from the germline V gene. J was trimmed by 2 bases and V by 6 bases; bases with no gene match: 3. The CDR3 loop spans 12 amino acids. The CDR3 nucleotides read TGCAGCGTACAGGGACAGCAAGAGACCCAGTACTTC. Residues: CSVQGQQETQYF.

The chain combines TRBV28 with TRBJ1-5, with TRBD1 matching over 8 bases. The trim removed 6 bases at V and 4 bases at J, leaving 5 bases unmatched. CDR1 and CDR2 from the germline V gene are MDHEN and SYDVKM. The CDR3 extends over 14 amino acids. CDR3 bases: TGTGCCAGCAGAACCCAGGGGGCAAATCAGCCCCAGCATTTT. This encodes CASRTQGANQPQHF.

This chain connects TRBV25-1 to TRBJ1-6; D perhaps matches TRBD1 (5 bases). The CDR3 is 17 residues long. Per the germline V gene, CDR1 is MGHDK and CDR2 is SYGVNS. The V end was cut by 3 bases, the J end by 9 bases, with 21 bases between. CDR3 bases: TGTGCCAGCAGTGACCCCTGGGAAGGGGAGTCCTCTTCACCCCTCCACTTT. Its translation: CASSDPWEGESSSPLHF.

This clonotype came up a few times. The CDR3, as DNA: TGTGCCAGTAGTATAACCCCACCGGGACCGGAGACCCAGTACTTC. Encoded protein: CASSITPPGPETQYF. The chain uses TRBV19 and TRBJ2-5, with D perhaps assigned TRBD1 or TRBD2 (5 bases each). V was pared by 2 bases and J by 5 bases, with 15 bases between. Germline assignment: CDR1 LNHDA and CDR2 SQIVND (reference sequence). This CDR3 is 15 amino acids long.

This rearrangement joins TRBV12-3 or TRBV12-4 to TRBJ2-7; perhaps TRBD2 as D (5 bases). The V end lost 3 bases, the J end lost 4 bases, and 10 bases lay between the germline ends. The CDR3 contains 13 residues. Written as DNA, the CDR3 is TGTGCCAGCAGTTTGCCGGGGAGATACGAGCAGTACTTC. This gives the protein CASSLPGRYEQYF.